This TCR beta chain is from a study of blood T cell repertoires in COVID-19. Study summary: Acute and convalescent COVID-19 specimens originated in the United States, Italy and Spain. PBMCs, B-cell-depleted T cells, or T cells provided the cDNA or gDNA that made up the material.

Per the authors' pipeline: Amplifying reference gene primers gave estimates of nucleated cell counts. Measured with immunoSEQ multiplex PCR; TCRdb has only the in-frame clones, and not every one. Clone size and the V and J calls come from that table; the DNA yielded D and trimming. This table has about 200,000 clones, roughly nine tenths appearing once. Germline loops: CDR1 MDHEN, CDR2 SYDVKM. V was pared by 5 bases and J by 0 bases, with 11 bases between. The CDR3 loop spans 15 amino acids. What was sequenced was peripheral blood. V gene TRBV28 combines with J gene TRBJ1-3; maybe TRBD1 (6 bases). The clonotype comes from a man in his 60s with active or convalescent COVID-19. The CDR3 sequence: CASSTGTSSGNTIYF. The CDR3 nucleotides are TGTGCCAGCAGTACAGGGACCAGCTCTGGAAACACCATATATTTT.